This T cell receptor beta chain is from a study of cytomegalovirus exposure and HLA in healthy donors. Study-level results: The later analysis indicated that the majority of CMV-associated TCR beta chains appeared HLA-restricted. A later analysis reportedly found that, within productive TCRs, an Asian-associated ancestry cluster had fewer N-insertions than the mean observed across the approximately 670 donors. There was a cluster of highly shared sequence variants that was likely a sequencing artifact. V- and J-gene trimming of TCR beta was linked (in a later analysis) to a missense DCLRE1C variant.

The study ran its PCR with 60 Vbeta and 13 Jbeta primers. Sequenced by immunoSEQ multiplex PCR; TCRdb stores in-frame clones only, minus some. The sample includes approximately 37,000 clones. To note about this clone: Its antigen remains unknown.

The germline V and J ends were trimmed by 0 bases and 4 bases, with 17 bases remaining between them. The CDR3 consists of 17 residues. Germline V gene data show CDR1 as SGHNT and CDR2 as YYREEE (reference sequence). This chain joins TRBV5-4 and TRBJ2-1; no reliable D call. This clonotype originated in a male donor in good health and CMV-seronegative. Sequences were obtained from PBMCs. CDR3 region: CASSLAPVIAEYNEQFF. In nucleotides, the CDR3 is TGTGCCAGCAGCTTGGCCCCTGTTATAGCCGAGTACAATGAGCAGTTCTTC. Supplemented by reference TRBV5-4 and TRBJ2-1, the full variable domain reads ETGVTQSPTHLIKTRGQQVTLRCSSQSGHNTVSWYQQALGQGPQFIFQYYREEENGRGNFPPRFSGLQFPNYSSELNVNALELDDSALYLCASSLAPVIAEYNEQFFGPGTRLTVL.